This T cell receptor beta chain was recorded in a study of regulatory T cells in long-lasting Graves disease. Study-level points and caveats: Researchers reported studying only peripheral blood, not thyroid tissue. Persistent patients shared more public clonotypes (under 3,000) than newly diagnosed patients (around 1,000). For persistent Graves' patients, TCR diversity was lower than for newly diagnosed ones.

This clonotype was recorded many times. The antigen remains unidentified. Germline CDR1 is LGHDT and CDR2 is YNNKEL (reference sequence). The CDR3 length is 11 residues. V lost 0 bases, J lost 7 bases, and 4 bases lay in between. The time point is: newly diagnosed GD, antithyroid drugs for less than 3 months. Extracted RNA from PBMCs served as the source of the TCR library. The authors drew 9 to 10 milliliters of peripheral blood into EDTA tubes. TCR beta libraries were built with iRepertoire HTBI primers and Arm-PCR of CDR3 regions. TCRdb analysed the multiplex PCR reads with MiXCR anew, one entry per CDR3 protein. The table records over 200,000 distinct CDR3 sequences, 15% to 20% of them present only once.

The chain is built from TRBV3-1 and TRBJ2-7, with D hard to call. The TCR comes from a female donor with Graves disease. This specimen was peripheral blood mononuclear cells (PBMCs), taken at new diagnosis, from a patient treated with antithyroid drugs. The CDR3 here is CASSQDREQYF. Here the CDR3 DNA reads TGTGCCAGCAGCCAAGATCGGGAGCAGTACTTC.